Below are 11 T cell receptor beta chains sequenced from a single sample in a study of T cells expressing NK-cell markers. TCRdb reprocessed the 5' RACE reads and reports one entry per CDR3 protein, with no DNA. The sample's table shows 350,000 to 450,000 distinct CDR3 sequences. The material sequenced was blood T cells: a sorted CD56 or NKG2C T cell subset, CD4+ or CD8+ T cells, or bulk PBMC T cells (not recorded which). Receptors originate from a man aged 18-69 years in good health.

The chain links TRBV6-5 to TRBJ2-5. Germline CDR1 and CDR2: MNHEY and SVGAGI. CDR3 length: 12 residues. CDR3 amino acids: CASSNGVGTQYF.

This sequence joins TRBV6-5 and TRBJ2-1; TCRdb's D call of TRBD2 is untestable without DNA. The length of the CDR3 is 17 residues. Germline V gene lookup returns CDR1 MNHEY and CDR2 SVGAGI. The CDR3 region is CASSYSSAGGGYNEQFF.

The rearrangement joins TRBV10-3 to TRBJ2-3. The CDR3 loop spans 18 amino acids. Germline CDR1 ENHRY, CDR2 SYGVKD. CDR3 sequence: CAISESILYGARTDTQYF.

The chain uses TRBV5-1 and TRBJ1-5. This CDR3 has 14 amino acids. CDR1 is SGHRS and CDR2 is YFSETQ in the germline V gene. The CDR3 is CASSPSGVDQPQHF. The full variable domain, completed using reference TRBV5-1 and TRBJ1-5, is KAGVTQTPRYLIKTRGQQVTLSCSPISGHRSVSWYQQTPGQGLQFLFEYFSETQRNKGNFPGRFSGRQFSNSRSEMNVSTLELGDSALYLCASSPSGVDQPQHFGDGTRLSIL.

This chain links TRBV7-6 with TRBJ1-5. Germline CDR1 is SGHVS and CDR2 is FNYEAQ. The CDR3 spans 15 residues. The CDR3: CASSLEVGRNQPQHF.

The CDR3: CAPPGTGIVNEQFF. The V call is TRBV6-1, the J call TRBJ2-1; the D gene TCRdb calls, TRBD1, cannot be checked with no DNA. Germline CDR1 is MNHNS and CDR2 is SASEGT. The CDR3 has 14 amino acids.

The rearrangement uses TRBV6-5 and TRBJ1-2; the D call of TRBD1 rests on TCRdb alone, since no DNA is present to check it. CDR3 size: 15 residues. CDR1 and CDR2 (germline): MNHEY, SVGAGI. This CDR3 is CASSYAQGGAYGYTF.

The rearrangement uses TRBV12-3 or TRBV12-4 and TRBJ1-1; TCRdb picks TRBD1, but there is no DNA to check that call. This CDR3 is built from 14 residues. The CDR3 is CASSLGAGSGEAFF.

V and J are TRBV5-1 and TRBJ2-1. CDR1 SGHRS and CDR2 YFSETQ come from the germline V gene. The CDR3 sequence is 14 residues long. CDR3 in amino acids: CASSNFGSYNEQFF.

The J gene is TRBJ2-7, the V gene TRBV19; TCRdb picks TRBD1, but there is no DNA to check that call. Germline V lookup: CDR1 LNHDA, CDR2 SQIVND (reference sequence). There are 14 residues in the CDR3. The CDR3 loop reads CASSMGTDFYEQYF.

V is TRBV5-6 and J is TRBJ1-1. Germline V CDR1 and CDR2: SGHDT, YYEEEE. CDR3 length equals 14 residues. CDR3 residues: CASSPMDAYTEAFF.